This entry features one TCR beta chain sequence. This CDR3 is also generated by other DNA sequences in the sample. The data are from a study of shared clonotypes between healthy human individuals. Some clones are missing from TCRdb's copy, which holds only in-frame ones; the method was immunoSEQ multiplex PCR. The data show 2 million to 2.5 million clones, with over 85% seen just once and 0.35% to 0.5% held by the top ten. The germline CDR1 and CDR2 sequences are SGHRS and YFSETQ. V lost 0 bases to trimming and J lost 2 bases; unmatched junction nucleotides: 4. This CDR3 has 16 amino acids. The receptor's source is a man aged 18 to 29 in good health. Some clones in this sample may be carry-over from other donors' samples. The sample consisted of naive CD4+ T cells from PBMCs. The subset denotes: CD45RA+ positively selected. The gene calls are TRBV5-1 and TRBJ2-2; TRBD1 aligns across 7 bases. The chain's CDR3 is CASSLGGTANTGELFF. The CDR3 DNA reads as TGCGCCAGCAGCTTGGGTGGGACAGCCAACACCGGGGAGCTGTTTTTT. Full variable domain (rest looked up from reference TRBV5-1 and TRBJ2-2): KAGVTQTPRYLIKTRGQQVTLSCSPISGHRSVSWYQQTPGQGLQFLFEYFSETQRNKGNFPGRFSGRQFSNSRSEMNVSTLELGDSALYLCASSLGGTANTGELFFGEGSRLTVL.